One and the same sample provided the 15 T cell receptor beta chains below, sequenced in a study of T-cell reconstitution after alpha-beta-depleted transplantation in children. This sample's TCRbeta library carried unique molecular identifier barcodes. Each CDR3 protein is one row after TCRdb ran MiXCR on the PCR reads. The sample has around 380,000 distinct CDR3 sequences, 11% seen once. The sequencing used PBMCs from the stem cell graft donor, collected from the stem cell graft. These receptors all come from a human donor who donated a stem cell graft to a child with acute myeloid leukemia.

V usage is TRBV12-3 or TRBV12-4 and J usage is TRBJ2-2; D is possibly TRBD1 (5 bases). This CDR3 spans 15 amino acids. V was cut by 3 bases and J by 5 bases, with 13 bases left in between. The chain's CDR3 is CASSLGRAETGELFF. The CDR3 region has the DNA TGTGCCAGCAGTTTGGGCAGGGCGGAAACCGGGGAGCTGTTTTTT.

This clonotype was seen more than once but under ten times. The chain uses TRBV28 and TRBJ2-5; a weak D match, TRBD2 (5 bases). In germline, CDR1 is MDHEN, CDR2 SYDVKM. This CDR3 has 14 residues. Between the trimmed V and J ends, which lost 7 bases and 1 base, there was a span of 13 bases. The CDR3 sequence: CASKRARVQETQYF. CDR3 bases: TGTGCCAGCAAGAGGGCGAGGGTCCAAGAGACCCAGTACTTC. The variable domain in full, with the rest retrieved from reference TRBV28 and TRBJ2-5, is DVKVTQSSRYLVKRTGEKVFLECVQDMDHENMFWYRQDPGLGLRLIYFSYDVKMKEKGDIPEGYSVSREKKERFSLILESASTNQTSMYLCASKRARVQETQYFGPGTRLLVL.

V and J are TRBV20-1 and TRBJ1-3; TRBD1 agrees at 7 bases. The V segment lost 5 bases and the J segment 3 bases; nucleotides outside the gene matches: 13. Germline CDR1 is DFQATT and CDR2 is SNEGSKA (reference sequence). This CDR3 has 16 residues. The CDR3 nucleotides are TGCAGTGCTTCAAGAAAGACAGGGTTCGTTGGAAACACCATATATTTT. This encodes CSASRKTGFVGNTIYF.

This clonotype was seen only a few times. The V call is TRBV6-5, the J call TRBJ2-5; 7 nucleotides line up with TRBD2. Germline V lookup: CDR1 MNHEY, CDR2 SVGAGI. Losses at the gene ends were 2 bases for V and 5 bases for J; bases not matched to a gene: 2. CDR3 size: 13 residues. CDR3 sequence reads: CASSYAGVETQYF. The CDR3 bases are TGTGCCAGCAGTTACGCGGGAGTTGAGACCCAGTACTTC.

The sample holds a few counts of this clonotype. Likely a read error: the CDR3 ends without its conserved phenylalanine or tryptophan. The DNA is omitted, as the CDR3 cannot be located on it reliably, and the CDR3 follows TCRdb's listing. The V call is TRBV7-9, the J call TRBJ2-1. The CDR3 extends over 13 residues, inclusive of both ends. Germline assignment: CDR1 SEHNR and CDR2 FQNEAQ (reference sequence). CDR3: CASSSYGNEVGRL.

This clonotype was picked up a small number of times. The chain couples TRBV12-3 or TRBV12-4 to TRBJ1-3; 8 bases align to TRBD1. The CDR3 totals 18 residues. V gave up 1 base and J gave up 0 bases; unmatched junction bases: 8. The CDR3 region is CASSLGGQGLLSGNTIYF. The CDR3 region has the DNA TGTGCCAGCAGTTTAGGTGGACAGGGCCTCCTCTCTGGAAACACCATATATTTT.

This clonotype has more than one count but fewer than ten. The chain combines TRBV3-1 with TRBJ2-1; TRBD2 agrees at 13 bases. Germline values: CDR1 LGHDT, CDR2 YNNKEL (reference sequence). With V trimmed by 4 bases and J by 13 bases, 10 bases remained unmatched. This CDR3 comprises 15 residues. The CDR3 coding sequence is TGTGCCAGCAGCCGCGGACTAGCGGGGGCCAGCCCTCAGTTCTTC. As protein: CASSRGLAGASPQFF.

This clonotype was seen repeatedly, ten times or more. V gene TRBV7-2 combines with J gene TRBJ2-1; 7 bases align to TRBD1. After removal of 5 bases from V and 9 bases from J, the junction contained 10 bases not matched to a gene. Germline CDR1 SGHTA, CDR2 FQGNSA. The CDR3 has 14 amino acids. This chain's CDR3 is CASSQGGKSVEQFF. In DNA form, the CDR3 reads TGTGCCAGCAGCCAAGGGGGCAAGTCCGTTGAGCAGTTCTTC.

This clonotype was counted between two and nine times. The chain couples TRBV6-5 to TRBJ1-2; no reliable D call. CDR3 size: 13 residues. V was pared by 4 bases and J by 8 bases, with 14 bases between. Germline assignment: CDR1 MNHEY and CDR2 SVGAGI. This chain's CDR3 is CASSFDDAAGYTF. CDR3 nucleotide sequence: TGTGCCAGCAGTTTCGACGACGCAGCGGGCTACACCTTC.

This clonotype came up many times. The CDR3 DNA reads TGCGCCAGCAGCTTGCAAGGGGGGGAAGAGACCCAGTACTTC. Residues: CASSLQGGEETQYF. The chain combines TRBV5-1 with TRBJ2-5; D is possibly TRBD2 (7 bases). The V gene's germline CDR1 is SGHRS and CDR2 YFSETQ. This CDR3 is built from 14 residues. V was cut by 1 base and J by 3 bases, with 10 bases left in between.

CDR3 loop: CASRTGPGQIYEQYF. CDR3 DNA sequence: TGCGCCAGCAGGACGGGACCGGGACAGATCTACGAGCAGTACTTC. The V gene is TRBV4-1, the J gene TRBJ2-7, with TRBD1 matching over 7 bases. The CDR3 length is 15 residues. Losses at the gene ends were 6 bases for V and 3 bases for J; bases not matched to a gene: 11. Germline V lookup: CDR1 MGHRA, CDR2 YSYEKL.

The V gene is TRBV5-1, the J gene TRBJ2-1; D not resolved. Per germline, CDR1 SGHRS and CDR2 YFSETQ. The CDR3 runs to 14 residues. V gave up 3 bases and J gave up 3 bases, with 10 bases separating them. The CDR3 region is CASSSRRNYNEQFF. The DNA of the CDR3 is TGCGCCAGCAGCTCGCGGCGGAACTACAATGAGCAGTTCTTC.

This chain connects TRBV4-1 to TRBJ1-1; D is unresolved. This CDR3 has 12 amino acids. Germline values: CDR1 MGHRA, CDR2 YSYEKL. With 6 bases removed from V and 4 bases from J, the gap between germline ends came to 9 bases. CDR3 nucleotides: TGCGCCAGCAGTACCTGGGGCACTGAAGCTTTCTTT. Encoded protein: CASSTWGTEAFF.

This clonotype was detected only a few times. The gene calls are TRBV20-1 and TRBJ2-1, with 7 bases that match TRBD2. Germline trimming cut 0 bases from V and 8 bases from J; bases unmatched to any gene: 10. The CDR3 spans 15 residues. From germline, CDR1 is DFQATT and CDR2 SNEGSKA (reference sequence). The CDR3 DNA is TGCAGTGCTAGAGAGAGCGGGGCCTGGATCTATGAGCAGTTCTTC. Protein sequence: CSARESGAWIYEQFF.

The table lists this clonotype with a few counts. The V gene is TRBV29-1, the J gene TRBJ1-1; D is ambiguous. Germline loops: CDR1 SQVTM, CDR2 ANQGSEA. This CDR3 has 13 residues. V was cut by 7 bases and J by 1 base, with 13 bases left in between. This CDR3 reads CSADGRGNTEAFF. The CDR3 nucleotides are TGCAGCGCGGACGGCCGAGGGAACACTGAAGCTTTCTTT.